The 13 T cell receptor beta chains listed next were all sequenced from one sample in a study of blood T cell repertoires in COVID-19. Method: immunoSEQ multiplex PCR; TCRdb's copy keeps in-frame clones and lacks some. The sample yields 70,000 to 95,000 clones, more than 75% seen once. The material sequenced was peripheral blood. These TCRs come from a human donor in a cohort sampled during active COVID-19.

V and J are TRBV28 and TRBJ2-3; 8 positions agree with TRBD1. The V and J ends lost 0 bases and 1 base, in that order; junction bases with no gene match: 3. Looked up from germline, CDR1 is MDHEN and CDR2 is SYDVKM. The CDR3 totals 16 residues. CDR3 nucleotide sequence: TGTGCCAGCAGTTTATGGCAGGACAGGGGCACAGATACGCAGTATTTT. This gives the protein CASSLWQDRGTDTQYF.

The chain combines TRBV2 with TRBJ1-5, with TRBD1 matching over 11 bases. CDR1 and CDR2 (germline): SNHLY, FYNNEI. The CDR3 contains 14 residues. The trim removed 8 bases at V and 6 bases at J, leaving 6 bases unmatched. CDR3 coding DNA: TGTGCCAGCCGGGGACAGGGGGTCGCTCAGCCCCAGCATTTT. Translated: CASRGQGVAQPQHF.

The genes are TRBV18 and TRBJ1-1, with D maybe TRBD1 (5 bases). Trimming took off 6 bases at V and 1 base at J, with 18 bases between the two ends. The CDR3 has 16 residues. Germline CDR1 reads KGHSH; CDR2 reads LQKENI. The CDR3 DNA reads as TGTGCCAGCTCTCCCGACAGTCTAATAGGGAACACTGAAGCTTTCTTT. This encodes CASSPDSLIGNTEAFF.

The rearrangement links TRBV7-9 to TRBJ2-1; 7 bases line up with TRBD1. V lost 1 base to trimming and J lost 10 bases; unmatched junction nucleotides: 19. From germline, CDR1 is SEHNR and CDR2 FQNEAQ (reference sequence). The CDR3 contains 18 residues. CDR3 nucleotide sequence: TGTGCCAGCAGCTTAGGGGCCCCCTCGACAGGGACCCCTTGGGAGCAGTTCTTC. This gives the protein CASSLGAPSTGTPWEQFF.

The chain couples TRBV11-2 to TRBJ2-3; D may be TRBD2 (6 bases). The CDR3 is made up of 14 amino acids. Germline CDR1 and CDR2: SGHAT and FQNNGV. The V end lost 2 bases, the J end lost 5 bases, and 11 bases lay between the germline ends. This CDR3 is CASSLTGGGDTQYF. CDR3 DNA: TGTGCCAGCAGCTTAACCGGGGGAGGAGATACGCAGTATTTT.

This rearrangement joins TRBV6-1 to TRBJ1-2, with D possibly TRBD1 on 5 matching bases. Germline V CDR1 and CDR2: MNHNS, SASEGT. The V and J ends lost 3 bases and 4 bases respectively, with 15 bases between them. The CDR3 sequence is 15 residues long. The CDR3: CASSEPGIRGYGYTF. CDR3 DNA: TGTGCCAGCAGTGAGCCAGGAATTAGGGGCTATGGCTACACCTTC.

This clone was seen once. The chain links TRBV15 to TRBJ2-3; 9 bases fit TRBD2. CDR1 is LNHNV, CDR2 YYDKDF, per germline (reference sequence). V gave up 2 bases and J gave up 6 bases; unmatched junction bases: 12. The CDR3 totals 17 residues. The CDR3 here is CATSRPPLAGLKDTQYF. In DNA, the CDR3 is TGTGCCACCAGCAGACCCCCCCTAGCGGGGTTGAAGGATACGCAGTATTTT.

The rearrangement links TRBV7-9 to TRBJ1-5, with D maybe TRBD1 (5 bases). Germline V lookup: CDR1 SEHNR, CDR2 FQNEAQ (reference sequence). V shed 5 bases and J shed 2 bases, with 10 bases lying between them. The CDR3 loop spans 14 amino acids. This chain's CDR3 is CASSPLGGNQPQHF. CDR3 sequence (DNA): TGTGCCAGCAGCCCCCTAGGGGGCAATCAGCCCCAGCATTTT.

The rearrangement joins TRBV12-3 or TRBV12-4 to TRBJ1-2, with no clear D. This CDR3 is built from 13 residues. V gave up 10 bases and J gave up 8 bases, with 20 bases separating them. The CDR3, as DNA: TGTGCCACCTATTCCGACCGGATGCGGGGCTACACCTTC. Residues: CATYSDRMRGYTF.

This chain joins TRBV4-1 and TRBJ2-3, with D maybe TRBD1 (8 bases). The length of the CDR3 is 17 residues. Between the trimmed V and J ends, which lost 1 base and 0 bases, there was a span of 14 bases. Per germline, CDR1 MGHRA and CDR2 YSYEKL. CDR3 nucleotide sequence: TGCGCCAGCAGCCAAGGCAGGGGGCGGGGGAGCACAGATACGCAGTATTTT. This encodes CASSQGRGRGSTDTQYF.

A few counts support this clone. This rearrangement joins TRBV28 to TRBJ2-7; TRBD1 matches at 8 bases. J lost 0 bases, V lost 7 bases, and 26 bases had no gene match. This CDR3 contains 21 residues. CDR1 MDHEN and CDR2 SYDVKM come from the germline V gene. CDR3 protein: CASTSGTGISSSTSGSYEQYF. The CDR3 region has the DNA TGTGCCAGCACCTCCGGGACAGGAATTTCCTCATCGACCTCGGGCTCCTACGAGCAGTACTTC.

As to this clone: Other DNA sequences in the sample encode the same CDR3. The genes are TRBV7-2 and TRBJ2-1; D ambiguous. Looked up from germline, CDR1 is SGHTA and CDR2 is FQGNSA. The CDR3 length is 11 residues. V was pared by 5 bases and J by 6 bases, with 5 bases between. Here the CDR3 reads CASSLLNEQFF. Written as DNA, the CDR3 is TGTGCCAGCAGCCTCCTCAATGAGCAGTTCTTC.

This chain uses TRBV11-2 with TRBJ1-1, with D uncertain. V was pared by 4 bases and J by 9 bases, with 6 bases between. The length of the CDR3 is 10 residues. Per germline, CDR1 SGHAT and CDR2 FQNNGV. The CDR3 spells CASSSSQAFF. CDR3 coding DNA: TGTGCCAGCAGCTCGAGTCAAGCTTTCTTT.